The 27 T cell receptor beta chains below come from one sample, sequenced in a study of blood T cell repertoires in COVID-19. Sequencing used immunoSEQ multiplex PCR; TCRdb keeps in-frame clones, though not all of them. The table records 70,000 to 95,000 clones, about four fifths of them present only once. Sequenced sample: peripheral blood. The receptors were sampled from an older woman with acute or convalescent COVID-19.

The chain carries TRBV11-1 and TRBJ2-1; D perhaps matches TRBD2 (5 bases). This CDR3 is built from 15 residues. CDR1 is SGHAT and CDR2 is FQDESV in the germline V gene (reference sequence). Trimming removed 6 bases at V and 0 bases at J, with 12 bases between. CDR3 bases: TGTGCCAGCAGACCTAGCCCCCTCTCCTACAATGAGCAGTTCTTC. Translation: CASRPSPLSYNEQFF.

This clone has just one count. The gene calls are TRBV5-6 and TRBJ1-3, with D possibly TRBD1 on 6 matching bases. CDR1 is SGHDT and CDR2 is YYEEEE in the germline V gene. V gave up 1 base and J gave up 4 bases, with 15 bases separating them. The length of the CDR3 is 16 residues. The CDR3 sequence: CASSLTPGALGNTIYF. As DNA, the CDR3 is TGTGCCAGCAGCTTGACCCCAGGGGCGCTAGGAAACACCATATATTTT.

The rearrangement links TRBV9 to TRBJ1-1; D uncertain. Per the germline V gene, CDR1 is SGDLS and CDR2 is YYNGEE. V was clipped by 0 bases and J by 0 bases, with 9 bases between them. This CDR3 is 15 amino acids long. CDR3 sequence: CASSVAAGLNTEAFF. CDR3 DNA sequence: TGTGCCAGCAGCGTAGCAGCGGGCTTGAACACTGAAGCTTTCTTT.

This chain links TRBV11-2 with TRBJ1-2; D unresolved. V was shortened by 3 bases and J by 6 bases, with 11 bases between the two germline ends. CDR3 length: 13 residues. The germline gives CDR1 SGHAT, CDR2 FQNNGV. This CDR3 reads CASSFIPGDGYTF. The CDR3 bases are TGTGCCAGCAGCTTTATTCCCGGGGATGGCTACACCTTC.

This chain links TRBV28 with TRBJ1-5; 10 nucleotides align to TRBD1. This CDR3 has 15 amino acids. Germline CDR1 reads MDHEN; CDR2 reads SYDVKM. With V trimmed by 3 bases and J by 4 bases, 3 bases remained unmatched. CDR3 nucleotide sequence: TGTGCCAGCAGTTTCGACAGGGGGCGGAATCAGCCCCAGCATTTT. Translated: CASSFDRGRNQPQHF.

The chain recombines TRBV15 with TRBJ1-5; the D gene is possibly TRBD1 (5 bases). CDR1 and CDR2 (germline): LNHNV, YYDKDF (reference sequence). This CDR3 is built from 12 residues. V shed 6 bases and J shed 5 bases, with 8 bases lying between them. CDR3 loop: CATRQGDQPQHF. The DNA for the CDR3 is TGTGCCACCAGGCAGGGCGATCAGCCCCAGCATTTT.

The chain employs TRBV4-2 and TRBJ2-1; the match to TRBD1 covers 7 bases. V shed 5 bases and J 0 bases; nucleotides not matched to a gene: 4. CDR1 and CDR2 from the germline V gene are LGHNA and YNFKEQ. This CDR3 is built from 15 residues. For the CDR3, the DNA is TGTGCCAGCAGCTTACAGGGGAGCTCCTACAATGAGCAGTTCTTC. Translating it yields CASSLQGSSYNEQFF.

V and J are TRBV7-2 and TRBJ2-3; 12 nucleotides align to TRBD2. Germline V gene data show CDR1 as SGHTA and CDR2 as FQGNSA. The CDR3 sequence is 17 residues long. Germline trimming cut 1 base from V and 3 bases from J; bases unmatched to any gene: 5. This CDR3 reads CASSLGRTSGKTDTQYF. The CDR3 nucleotides are TGTGCCAGCAGCTTAGGACGGACTAGCGGGAAAACAGATACGCAGTATTTT.

The chain has TRBV28 and TRBJ2-5, with TRBD2 as a possible D gene (6 bases). The CDR3 length is 16 residues. V gave up 2 bases and J gave up 0 bases, with 13 bases separating them. CDR1 MDHEN and CDR2 SYDVKM come from the germline V gene. The CDR3 spells CASSLRLAAYQETQYF. In DNA, the CDR3 is TGTGCCAGCAGTTTAAGGTTAGCGGCCTACCAAGAGACCCAGTACTTC.

The V gene is TRBV7-3, the J gene TRBJ1-2; TRBD1 matches 7 bases. Germline values: CDR1 SGHTA, CDR2 FQGTGA. The CDR3 has 14 amino acids. V lost 0 bases, J lost 7 bases, and 5 bases stayed unmatched. CDR3 amino acids: CASSLTNDRAGYTF. The CDR3 DNA reads as TGTGCCAGCAGCTTAACTAACGACAGGGCTGGCTACACCTTC.

The chain joins TRBV10-2 to TRBJ1-1; the D gene is possibly TRBD1 (5 bases). The CDR3 spans 13 residues. From germline, CDR1 is WSHSY and CDR2 SAAADI. V lost 4 bases and J lost 0, with 6 bases in between. The CDR3 nucleotides are TGCGCCAGCAGTGGCAGGGTGAACACTGAAGCTTTCTTT. It translates to CASSGRVNTEAFF.

CDR3 sequence: CASSSKDRGLGNTIYF. The CDR3 DNA sequence: TGTGCCAGCAGTTCCAAGGACAGGGGGCTGGGAAACACCATATATTTT. The chain couples TRBV6-5 to TRBJ1-3; 11 nucleotides line up with TRBD1. V gave up 4 bases and J gave up 4 bases; unmatched junction bases: 6. This CDR3 comprises 16 residues. Germline V CDR1 and CDR2: MNHEY, SVGAGI.

V is TRBV4-1 and J is TRBJ2-3; 10 nucleotides line up with TRBD2. The CDR3 extends over 15 amino acids. V was pared by 4 bases and J by 4 bases, with 5 bases of the junction left unmatched. Germline V gene data show CDR1 as MGHRA and CDR2 as YSYEKL. The CDR3 loop reads CASSPAGGGADTQYF. The CDR3 DNA is TGCGCCAGCAGCCCAGCGGGAGGGGGGGCAGATACGCAGTATTTT.

The chain links TRBV19 to TRBJ1-3; D is unresolved. V lost 2 bases, J lost 0 bases, and 8 bases lay in between. The CDR3 extends over 15 amino acids. The germline V gene has CDR1 LNHDA and CDR2 SQIVND (reference sequence). CDR3 region: CASSIWRSSGNTIYF. In DNA form, the CDR3 reads TGTGCCAGTAGTATATGGAGGTCCTCTGGAAACACCATATATTTT.

The chain is built from TRBV18 and TRBJ2-3; 12 nucleotides agree with TRBD1. V trimming: 3 bases; J trimming: 6 bases; junction bases outside the gene matches: 10. Per the germline V gene, CDR1 is KGHSH and CDR2 is LQKENI. The CDR3 totals 17 residues. The CDR3 region has the DNA TGTGCCAGCTCACCTGTTTTGGGACAGGGGGCAACCGATACGCAGTATTTT. It specifies CASSPVLGQGATDTQYF. Complete variable domain (other parts from reference TRBV18 and TRBJ2-3): NAGVMQNPRHLVRRRGQEARLRCSPMKGHSHVYWYRQLPEEGLKFMVYLQKENIIDESGMPKERFSAEFPKEGPSILRIQQVVRGDSAAYFCASSPVLGQGATDTQYFGPGTRLTVL.

The V gene is TRBV11-2, the J gene TRBJ2-1; a possible D gene is TRBD2 (5 bases). The CDR3 has 13 amino acids. CDR1 is SGHAT and CDR2 is FQNNGV in the germline V gene. V shed 3 bases and J shed 10 bases, with 13 bases lying between them. The CDR3 loop reads CASSFLATEEQFF. The CDR3 nucleotides read TGTGCCAGCAGCTTCCTAGCTACTGAAGAGCAGTTCTTC.

The chain has TRBV6-1 and TRBJ2-1, with D tentatively TRBD1 (5 bases). Germline assignment: CDR1 MNHNS and CDR2 SASEGT. The CDR3 has 12 residues. The V end was cut by 2 bases, the J end by 7 bases, with 6 bases between. Here the CDR3 reads CASSERGNEQFF. The CDR3 bases are TGTGCCAGCAGTGAAAGGGGTAATGAGCAGTTCTTC.

The chain links TRBV5-4 to TRBJ2-3; 7 nucleotides agree with TRBD2. There are 17 residues in the CDR3. Trimming removed 0 bases from V and 4 bases from J; junction bases left unmatched: 11. Germline-derived CDR1 and CDR2 are SGHNT and YYREEE (reference sequence). CDR3 sequence reads: CASSLAVGGRAADTQYF. In DNA form, the CDR3 reads TGTGCCAGCAGCTTGGCCGTCGGAGGGAGGGCGGCAGATACGCAGTATTTT. The complete variable domain, with remaining parts taken from reference TRBV5-4 and TRBJ2-3, reads ETGVTQSPTHLIKTRGQQVTLRCSSQSGHNTVSWYQQALGQGPQFIFQYYREEENGRGNFPPRFSGLQFPNYSSELNVNALELDDSALYLCASSLAVGGRAADTQYFGPGTRLTVL.

As DNA, the CDR3 is TGTGCCAGCGCTGGAGGGTGGGAGACCCAGTACTTC. This encodes CASAGGWETQYF. The chain recombines TRBV2 with TRBJ2-5; maybe TRBD2 (6 bases). Germline V gene sequence: CDR1 SNHLY, CDR2 FYNNEI. This CDR3 has 12 residues. V lost 8 bases and J lost 5, with 12 bases in between.

This sequence joins TRBV10-1 and TRBJ2-1; 8 bases are shared with TRBD2. Germline V gene lookup returns CDR1 WNHNN and CDR2 SYGVQD (reference sequence). The CDR3 is made up of 17 amino acids. V gave up 6 bases and J gave up 4 bases; unmatched junction bases: 14. CDR3 amino acids: CASSLGGAGETYNEQFF. In DNA, the CDR3 is TGCGCCAGCAGCCTCGGGGGAGCGGGAGAAACGTACAATGAGCAGTTCTTC.

This clone was recorded only once. The V and J genes are TRBV7-9 and TRBJ2-1; 9 nucleotides line up with TRBD2. This CDR3 contains 15 residues. The V and J ends lost 1 base and 8 bases, in that order; junction bases with no gene match: 6. Germline CDR1 is SEHNR and CDR2 is FQNEAQ (reference sequence). The CDR3 DNA is TGTGCCAGCAGCTTAGGTCTAGCGGGATTTTATGAGCAGTTCTTC. As protein: CASSLGLAGFYEQFF.

The V gene is TRBV19, the J gene TRBJ2-7; D is possibly TRBD2 (5 bases). Germline V gene lookup returns CDR1 LNHDA and CDR2 SQIVND (reference sequence). The CDR3 consists of 13 residues. V was clipped by 4 bases and J by 3 bases, with 10 bases between them. The CDR3 spells CASSTHTSYEQYF. CDR3 coding DNA: TGTGCCAGTAGTACCCATACTAGCTACGAGCAGTACTTC.

The count of this clone is one. The CDR3 DNA is TGTGCCAGCAGCGCTACTACAGGGGGCTCTCGACATACGCAGTATTTT. This codes for CASSATTGGSRHTQYF. The gene calls are TRBV11-2 and TRBJ2-3; 9 bases line up with TRBD1. Germline V gene lookup returns CDR1 SGHAT and CDR2 FQNNGV. The CDR3 extends over 16 amino acids. V gave up 5 bases and J gave up 7 bases; unmatched junction bases: 13.

The chain recombines TRBV12-3 or TRBV12-4 with TRBJ2-5; D not certain. The V gene lost 4 bases and the J gene lost 4 bases, with 10 bases spanning the gap. The CDR3 sequence is 13 residues long. The CDR3 DNA sequence: TGTGCCAGCAGTTCCTGGGCCATAGAGACCCAGTACTTC. This sequence encodes CASSSWAIETQYF.

The chain carries TRBV29-1 and TRBJ2-3; 12 bases align to TRBD2. The V gene end was trimmed by 8 bases and the J gene end by 2 bases; junction bases not matched to a gene: 8. The V gene's germline CDR1 is SQVTM and CDR2 ANQGSEA. The CDR3 sequence is 15 residues long. In DNA form, the CDR3 reads TGCAGCTCCCGGACTAGCGGGACCCCCACAGATACGCAGTATTTT. It specifies CSSRTSGTPTDTQYF.

The chain has TRBV6-4 and TRBJ1-1; unclear D gene. V shed 8 bases and J shed 4 bases, with 8 bases lying between them. This CDR3 comprises 11 residues. CDR1 is MRHNA, CDR2 SNTAGT, per germline. The CDR3 region has the DNA TGTGCCAGCTCAATAGTCACTGAAGCTTTCTTT. It is translated as CASSIVTEAFF.

The chain links TRBV5-4 to TRBJ2-1; D perhaps matches TRBD1 (6 bases). V lost 4 bases, J lost 3 bases, and 20 bases lay in between. The CDR3 runs 17 residues. Germline CDR1 SGHNT, CDR2 YYREEE (reference sequence). The CDR3 region is CASSPGRRQGLYNEQFF. The CDR3 region has the DNA TGTGCCAGCAGCCCTGGACGGCGGCAGGGGCTCTACAATGAGCAGTTCTTC.